The present T cell receptor beta chain was sequenced within a study of cytomegalovirus exposure and HLA in healthy donors. At the level of the study: Researchers previously reported finding 100 million or so unique TCR beta sequences from about 170 million T cells.

General study results and limits: Reportedly, HLA-A and HLA-B alleles of most subjects were accurately predicted from TCR beta. Trimming of TCR beta V- and J-genes showed a link, identified in a later analysis, to a missense DCLRE1C variant. Common viral pathogens seemed to be connected with several of the most significant clusters, according to a later analysis.

About this clone: Its target is unknown.

Researchers ran the PCR with 60 Vbeta and 13 Jbeta primers. Sequenced by immunoSEQ multiplex PCR; TCRdb stores in-frame clones only, minus some. The sample gives about 45,000 clones, about 78% of which show up once; less than 4% is in the top ten. Germline CDR1 is GTSNPN and CDR2 is SVGIG (reference sequence). The CDR3 spans 15 residues. V lost 2 bases, J lost 7 bases, and 8 bases stayed unmatched. Source material: PBMCs. The chain employs TRBV30 and TRBJ1-4; 9 bases are shared with TRBD1. The origin of this receptor is a woman in her 30s in good health and CMV-seronegative. The CDR3 loop is CAWSTPTGGGEKLFF. The CDR3 DNA is TGTGCCTGGAGTACTCCAACAGGGGGCGGTGAAAAACTGTTTTTT.